This T cell receptor beta chain was sequenced in a study of blood T cell repertoires in COVID-19. Study summary: PBMCs, B-cell-depleted T cells, or T cells provided the cDNA or gDNA that made up the material.

Deletions cut 0 bases from V and 9 bases from J, with 6 bases between. The germline CDR1 and CDR2 sequences are LGHDT and YNNKEL (reference sequence). This CDR3 spans 12 amino acids. Source study methods: How many nucleated cells were present was estimated from reference gene primer amplification. Libraries were prepared by immunoSEQ multiplex PCR; TCRdb keeps only in-frame clonotypes and omits some of them. V, J and clone size are those of that table, while D and trimming were read from the DNA. Of about 140,000 clones in the sample, approximately 78% were seen once. Material for sequencing was peripheral blood. The chain is built from TRBV3-1 (or the pseudogene TRBV3-2) and TRBJ1-5, with D perhaps matching TRBD1 (5 bases). This TCR derives from a man aged 55 to 69 who had recovered from COVID-19. The DNA of the CDR3 is TGTGCCAGCAGCCAAGATACAGGGCCCCAGCATTTT. As protein: CASSQDTGPQHF.